This TCR beta chain was identified in a study of IL-32 and malignant T cell survival in cutaneous lymphoma (dated by TCRdb to the early 2020s). The study in broad terms: The question that high-throughput TCR sequencing tested was whether the TCR Vbeta+ T cells surviving in IL-32 cultures belonged to the malignant clone, as opposed to being benign T cells that shared that Vbeta. Samples from a couple of CTCL donors were studied by high-throughput TCR sequencing, and IL-32beta was confirmed to support malignant T cell survival in vitro.

A remark on this clone: The target of this receptor is not known. No base quality values were provided; no much bigger clone lies one nucleotide off.

According to the germline V gene, CDR1 reads SGHTS and CDR2 reads YDEGEE. V lost 0 bases and J lost 2 bases, and the count of bases not matched to a germline gene is 0. The CDR3 spans 15 residues, from the cysteine through the phenylalanine. Of the read, only the CDR3 DNA is kept; its 45 bases are in frame from base 1. Findings and caveats that apply to the study as a whole: Persistence of malignant T cell TCRs after in vitro culture with IL-32beta was shown by TCR sequencing. IL-32beta appeared to support malignant T cell survival in vitro by inducing large CD14+ antigen-presenting cells that reduced apoptosis. The exact culture duration for the TCR-sequenced samples was not stated in the methods. The kinetics of enhanced malignant T cell survival in culture varied somewhat between CTCL blood donors.

Blood samples came from patients with leukemic cutaneous T cell lymphoma (Sezary syndrome) treated at a US cutaneous lymphoma program. Ficoll centrifugation was used to isolate peripheral blood mononuclear cells from the blood of patients. Genomic DNA was extracted with the QIAamp DNA Mini kit and was profiled by immunoSEQ with roughly 85-450 ng of DNA template. The source is immuneACCESS, and TCRdb retained only in-frame sequences with V and J called. Part of the clones is not carried over; for the studies checked, unresolved V genes explain less than half of this, and the remainder is unexplained. The sample data list thousands of clones, and about 80% of these were observed just once. Of the sample, approximately 50% is held by the ten largest clones.

This chain is built from TRBV5-8 and TRBJ2-1; the central 9 bases match TRBD2. The sequence was collected from a human donor with cutaneous T cell lymphoma. The sequences come from blood, collected on day 0. CDR3 protein: CASSLGGGAYNEQFF. The sequenced DNA is TGTGCCAGCAGCTTGGGCGGGGGGGCCTACAATGAGCAGTTCTTC.